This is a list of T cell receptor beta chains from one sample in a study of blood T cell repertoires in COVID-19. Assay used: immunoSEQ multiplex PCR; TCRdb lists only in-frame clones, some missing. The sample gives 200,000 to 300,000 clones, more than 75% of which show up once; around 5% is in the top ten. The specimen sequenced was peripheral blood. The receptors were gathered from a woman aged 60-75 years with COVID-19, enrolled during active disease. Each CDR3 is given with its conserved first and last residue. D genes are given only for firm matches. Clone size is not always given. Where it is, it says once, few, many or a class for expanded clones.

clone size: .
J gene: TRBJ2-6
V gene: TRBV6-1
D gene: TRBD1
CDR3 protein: CASSDRAGQGLAGANVLTF
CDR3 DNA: TGTGCCAGCAGTGACAGAGCGGGACAGGGGTTAGCAGGGGCCAACGTCCTGACTTTC

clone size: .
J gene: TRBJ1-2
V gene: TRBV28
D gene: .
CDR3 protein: CASIPGGPYGYTF
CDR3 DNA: TGTGCCAGCATACCCGGGGGTCCCTATGGCTACACCTTC

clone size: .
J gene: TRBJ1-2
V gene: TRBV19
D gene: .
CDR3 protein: CASSIDSNYGYTF
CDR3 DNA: TGTGCCAGTAGTATTGACAGCAACTATGGCTACACCTTC

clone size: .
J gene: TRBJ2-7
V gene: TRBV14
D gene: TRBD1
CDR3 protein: CASSQQGAYEQYF
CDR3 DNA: TGTGCCAGCAGCCAACAGGGGGCCTACGAGCAGTACTTC

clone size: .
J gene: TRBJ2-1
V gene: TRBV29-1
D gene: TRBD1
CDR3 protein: CSVGTGTGGNEQFF
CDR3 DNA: TGCAGCGTGGGCACCGGGACAGGGGGCAATGAGCAGTTCTTC

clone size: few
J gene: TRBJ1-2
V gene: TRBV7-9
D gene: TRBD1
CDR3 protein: CASSLDGGTEGLYGYTF
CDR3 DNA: TGTGCCAGCAGCTTAGATGGGGGGACAGAGGGACTCTATGGCTACACCTTC

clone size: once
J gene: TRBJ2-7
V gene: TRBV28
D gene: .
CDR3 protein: CASSPYLYEQYF
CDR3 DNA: TGTGCCAGCAGCCCCTACCTTTACGAGCAGTACTTC

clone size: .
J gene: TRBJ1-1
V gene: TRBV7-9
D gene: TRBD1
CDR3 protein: CASFRQGKINTEAFF
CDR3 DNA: TGTGCCAGCTTTAGACAGGGCAAGATAAACACTGAAGCTTTCTTT

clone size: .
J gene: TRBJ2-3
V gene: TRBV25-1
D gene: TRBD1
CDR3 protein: CASSERDRGTDTQYF
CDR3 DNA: TGTGCCAGCAGTGAGAGGGACAGGGGGACAGATACGCAGTATTTT

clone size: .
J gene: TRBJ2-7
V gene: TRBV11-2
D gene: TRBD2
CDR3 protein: CASRPSGSHEQYF
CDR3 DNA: TGTGCCAGCAGGCCTAGCGGGAGCCACGAGCAGTACTTC

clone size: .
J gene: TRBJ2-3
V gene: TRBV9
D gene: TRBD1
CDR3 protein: CASSAPTGIDTQYF
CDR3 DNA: TGTGCCAGCAGCGCACCGACAGGGATAGATACGCAGTATTTT

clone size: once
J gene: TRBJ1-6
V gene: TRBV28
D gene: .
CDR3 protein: CASSSYRDSPLHF
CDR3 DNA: TGTGCCAGCAGTTCTTACAGGGATTCACCCCTCCACTTT

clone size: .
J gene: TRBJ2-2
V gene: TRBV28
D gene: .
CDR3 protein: CAAEGVRGELFF
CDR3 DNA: TGTGCCGCCGAGGGGGTGAGGGGGGAGCTGTTTTTT

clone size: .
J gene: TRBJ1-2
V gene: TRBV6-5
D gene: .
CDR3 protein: CASSYPGGYGYTF
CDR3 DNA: TGTGCCAGCAGTTACCCGGGGGGGTACGGCTACACCTTC

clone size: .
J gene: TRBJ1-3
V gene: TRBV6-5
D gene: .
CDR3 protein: CASSSGRRSSGNTIYF
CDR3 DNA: TGTGCCAGCAGTTCCGGACGGAGGAGCTCTGGAAACACCATATATTTT

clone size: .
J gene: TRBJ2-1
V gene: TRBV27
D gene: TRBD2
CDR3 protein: CASSESGRAFNEQFF
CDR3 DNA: TGTGCCAGCAGCGAAAGCGGGAGGGCCTTCAATGAGCAGTTCTTC

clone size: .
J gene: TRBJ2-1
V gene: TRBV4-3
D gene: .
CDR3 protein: CASSQGGERGDEQFF
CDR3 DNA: TGCGCCAGCAGCCAAGGCGGGGAACGAGGAGATGAGCAGTTCTTC

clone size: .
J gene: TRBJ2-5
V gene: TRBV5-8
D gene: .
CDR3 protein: CASSAILLETQYF
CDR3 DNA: TGTGCCAGCAGCGCGATCCTGTTGGAGACCCAGTACTTC

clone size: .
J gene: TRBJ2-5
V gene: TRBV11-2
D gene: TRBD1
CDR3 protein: CASSLDPPRGQLQETQYF
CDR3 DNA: TGTGCCAGCAGCTTAGATCCCCCCCGGGGACAGCTCCAAGAGACCCAGTACTTC

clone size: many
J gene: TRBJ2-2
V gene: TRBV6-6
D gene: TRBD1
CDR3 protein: CASRRGTGNTGELFF
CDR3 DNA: TGTGCCAGCAGGAGGGGGACAGGGAACACCGGGGAGCTGTTTTTT

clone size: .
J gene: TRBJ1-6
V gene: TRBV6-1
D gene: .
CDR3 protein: CASSERREGQYSYNSPLHF
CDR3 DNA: TGTGCCAGCAGTGAAAGGAGGGAAGGGCAATACTCCTATAATTCACCCCTCCACTTT

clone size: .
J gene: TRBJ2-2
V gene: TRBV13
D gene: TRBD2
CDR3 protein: CASSQTSGPNTGELFF
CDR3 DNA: TGTGCCAGCAGTCAGACTAGCGGGCCGAACACCGGGGAGCTGTTTTTT

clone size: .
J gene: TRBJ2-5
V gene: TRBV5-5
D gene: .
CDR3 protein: CASSLEAGQETQYF
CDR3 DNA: TGTGCCAGCAGCTTGGAGGCGGGTCAAGAGACCCAGTACTTC

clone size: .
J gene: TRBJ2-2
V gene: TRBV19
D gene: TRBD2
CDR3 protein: CASSPRLAGVNTGELFF
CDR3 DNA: TGTGCCAGTAGTCCCCGACTAGCGGGGGTCAACACCGGGGAGCTGTTTTTT

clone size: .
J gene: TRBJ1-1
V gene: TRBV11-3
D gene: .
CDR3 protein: CASSLGGHSAEAFF
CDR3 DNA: TGTGCCAGCAGCTTAGGAGGGCACAGCGCTGAAGCTTTCTTT

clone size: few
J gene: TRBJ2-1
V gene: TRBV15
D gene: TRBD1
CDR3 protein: CATSRDGGQGGLYEQFF
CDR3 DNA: TGTGCCACCAGCAGAGATGGAGGACAGGGGGGCCTCTATGAGCAGTTCTTC

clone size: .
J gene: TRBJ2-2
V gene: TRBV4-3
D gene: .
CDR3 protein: CASSQARVPNTGELFF
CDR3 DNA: TGCGCCAGCAGCCAAGCGAGGGTACCGAACACCGGGGAGCTGTTTTTT

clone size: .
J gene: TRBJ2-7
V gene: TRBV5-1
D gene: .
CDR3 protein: CASSLREPSYEQYF
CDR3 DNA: TGCGCCAGCAGCTTACGGGAGCCCTCCTACGAGCAGTACTTC

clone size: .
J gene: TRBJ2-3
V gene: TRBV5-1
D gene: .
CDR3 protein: CASSFGGRSTDTQYF
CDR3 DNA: TGCGCCAGCAGTTTTGGGGGGAGAAGCACAGATACGCAGTATTTT

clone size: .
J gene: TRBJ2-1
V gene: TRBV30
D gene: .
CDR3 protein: CAWSVNSNEQFF
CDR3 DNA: TGTGCCTGGAGTGTAAATAGCAATGAGCAGTTCTTC

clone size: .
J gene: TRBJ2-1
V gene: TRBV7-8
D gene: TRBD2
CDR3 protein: CASSSQLAGRDEQFF
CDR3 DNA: TGTGCCAGCAGCTCCCAACTAGCGGGAAGGGATGAGCAGTTCTTC

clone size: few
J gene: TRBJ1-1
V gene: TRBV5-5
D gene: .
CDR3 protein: CASSLFGGPNTEAFF
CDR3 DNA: TGTGCCAGCAGCTTGTTCGGGGGACCGAACACTGAAGCTTTCTTT

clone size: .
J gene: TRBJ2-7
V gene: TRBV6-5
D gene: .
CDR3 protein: CASSFLSVAYEQYF
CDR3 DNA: TGTGCCAGCAGCTTCCTTAGCGTCGCCTACGAGCAGTACTTC

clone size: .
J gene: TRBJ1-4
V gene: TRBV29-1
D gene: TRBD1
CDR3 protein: CSAVTGLNEKLFF
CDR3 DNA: TGCAGCGCTGTGACAGGGCTTAATGAAAAACTGTTTTTT

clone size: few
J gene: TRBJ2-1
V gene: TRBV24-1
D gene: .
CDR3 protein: CATSDLSQASYNEQFF
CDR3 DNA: TGTGCCACCAGTGATTTGTCCCAGGCCTCCTACAATGAGCAGTTCTTC

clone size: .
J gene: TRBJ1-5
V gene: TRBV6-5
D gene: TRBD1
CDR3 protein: CASSSTGNNQPQHF
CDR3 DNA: TGTGCCAGCAGTTCGACAGGGAACAATCAGCCCCAGCATTTT

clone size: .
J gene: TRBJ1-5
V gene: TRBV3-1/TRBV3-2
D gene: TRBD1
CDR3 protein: CASSQSTGAGQPQHF
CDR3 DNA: TGTGCCAGCAGCCAGTCGACAGGGGCAGGTCAGCCCCAGCATTTT

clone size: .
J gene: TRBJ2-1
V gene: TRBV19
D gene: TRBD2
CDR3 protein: CASSIPSGVNEQFF
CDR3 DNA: TGTGCCAGTAGTATCCCTAGCGGTGTCAATGAGCAGTTCTTC

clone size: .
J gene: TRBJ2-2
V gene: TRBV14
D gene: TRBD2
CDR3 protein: CASSLWSLAGGGTGELFF
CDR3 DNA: TGTGCCAGCAGCCTCTGGTCCCTAGCGGGAGGTGGCACCGGGGAGCTGTTTTTT

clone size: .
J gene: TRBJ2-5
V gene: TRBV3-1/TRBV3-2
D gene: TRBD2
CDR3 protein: CASSLPSGQETQYF
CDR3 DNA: TGTGCCAGCAGCCTTCCTAGCGGACAAGAGACCCAGTACTTC

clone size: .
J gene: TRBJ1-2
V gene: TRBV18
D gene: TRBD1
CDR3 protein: CASSPDYRTGSGGYTF
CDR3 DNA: TGTGCCAGCTCACCGGACTACCGGACAGGGTCGGGGGGCTACACCTTC

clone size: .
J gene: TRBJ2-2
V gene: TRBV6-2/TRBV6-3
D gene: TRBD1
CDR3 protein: CASSFPIGTGRTGELFF
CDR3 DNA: TGTGCCAGCAGCTTTCCTATCGGGACAGGCCGCACCGGGGAGCTGTTTTTT

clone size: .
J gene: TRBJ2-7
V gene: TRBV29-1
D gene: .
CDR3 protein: CSVGLAGEQYF
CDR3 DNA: TGCAGCGTTGGGCTGGCGGGCGAGCAGTACTTC

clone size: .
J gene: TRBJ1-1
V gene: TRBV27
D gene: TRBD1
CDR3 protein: CASSLQGANTEAFF
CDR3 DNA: TGTGCCAGCAGTTTACAGGGGGCGAACACTGAAGCTTTCTTT

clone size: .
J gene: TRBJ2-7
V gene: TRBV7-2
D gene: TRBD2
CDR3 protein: CASSLSGSLYEQYF
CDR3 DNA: TGTGCCAGCAGCTTAAGCGGGAGTCTTTACGAGCAGTACTTC

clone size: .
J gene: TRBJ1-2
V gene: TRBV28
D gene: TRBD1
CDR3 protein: CASSLAGQLAYGYTF
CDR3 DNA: TGTGCCAGCAGTTTGGCGGGACAGCTAGCCTATGGCTACACCTTC

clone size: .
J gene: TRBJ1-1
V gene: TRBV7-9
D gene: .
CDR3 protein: CASSLGLVNTEAFF
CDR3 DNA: TGTGCCAGCAGCTTAGGACTTGTGAACACTGAAGCTTTCTTT

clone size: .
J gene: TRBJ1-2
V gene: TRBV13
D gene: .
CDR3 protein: CASSPVGSGYTF
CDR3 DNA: TGTGCCAGCAGCCCTGTCGGGTCTGGCTACACCTTC

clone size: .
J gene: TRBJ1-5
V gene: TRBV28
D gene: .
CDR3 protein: CASSEGQIHQPQHF
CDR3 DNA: TGTGCCAGCAGTGAAGGACAAATACATCAGCCCCAGCATTTT

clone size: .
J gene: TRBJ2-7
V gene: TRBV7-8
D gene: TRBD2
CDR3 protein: CASSLRNSGRYHEQYF
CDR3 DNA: TGTGCCAGCAGCCTCCGTAATAGCGGGAGGTACCACGAGCAGTACTTC

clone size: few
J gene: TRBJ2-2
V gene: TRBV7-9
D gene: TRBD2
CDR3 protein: CASSPTSGMNTGELFF
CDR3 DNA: TGTGCCAGCAGCCCAACTAGCGGGATGAACACCGGGGAGCTGTTTTTT

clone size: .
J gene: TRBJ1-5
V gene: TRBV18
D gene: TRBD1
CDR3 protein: CASSRDRVGQPQHF
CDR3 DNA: TGTGCCAGCTCAAGGGACAGGGTGGGACAGCCCCAGCATTTT